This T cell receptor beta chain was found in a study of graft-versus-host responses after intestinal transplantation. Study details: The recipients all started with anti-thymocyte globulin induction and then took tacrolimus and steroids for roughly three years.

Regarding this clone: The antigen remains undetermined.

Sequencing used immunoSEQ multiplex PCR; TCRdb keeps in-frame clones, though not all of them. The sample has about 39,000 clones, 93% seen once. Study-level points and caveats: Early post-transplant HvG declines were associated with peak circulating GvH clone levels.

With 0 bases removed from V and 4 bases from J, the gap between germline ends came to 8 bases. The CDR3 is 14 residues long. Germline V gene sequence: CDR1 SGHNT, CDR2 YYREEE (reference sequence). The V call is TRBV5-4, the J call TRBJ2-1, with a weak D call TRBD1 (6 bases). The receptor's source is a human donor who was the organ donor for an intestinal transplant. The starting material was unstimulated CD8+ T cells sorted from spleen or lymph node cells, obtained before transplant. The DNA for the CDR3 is TGTGCCAGCAGCTTGGGGGGGCCATACAATGAGCAGTTCTTC. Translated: CASSLGGPYNEQFF.